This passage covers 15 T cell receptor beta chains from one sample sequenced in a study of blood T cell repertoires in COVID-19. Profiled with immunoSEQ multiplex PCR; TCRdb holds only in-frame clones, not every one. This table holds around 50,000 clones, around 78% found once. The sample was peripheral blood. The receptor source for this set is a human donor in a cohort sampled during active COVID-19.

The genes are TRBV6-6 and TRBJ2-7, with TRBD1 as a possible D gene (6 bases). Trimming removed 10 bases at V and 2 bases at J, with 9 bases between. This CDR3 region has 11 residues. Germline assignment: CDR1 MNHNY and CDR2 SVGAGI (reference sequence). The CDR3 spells CAIRDTYEQYF. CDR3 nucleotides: TGTGCCATCCGGGACACCTACGAGCAGTACTTC.

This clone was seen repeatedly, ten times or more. The CDR3 DNA is TGTGCCAGCAGCTTAGGGACAGGGACCTACGAGCAGTACTTC. It is translated as CASSLGTGTYEQYF. This chain links TRBV11-2 with TRBJ2-7, with 8 nucleotides matching TRBD1. CDR1 and CDR2 (germline): SGHAT, FQNNGV. Trimming removed 1 base from V and 2 bases from J; junction bases left unmatched: 1. The CDR3 has 14 residues.

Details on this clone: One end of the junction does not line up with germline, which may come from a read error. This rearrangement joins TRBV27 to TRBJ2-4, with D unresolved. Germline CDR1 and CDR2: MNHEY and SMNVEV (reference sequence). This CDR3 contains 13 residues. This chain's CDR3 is CASSPIDKHIQYF. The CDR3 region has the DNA TGTGCCAGCAGTCCGATAGACAAACACATTCAGTACTTC.

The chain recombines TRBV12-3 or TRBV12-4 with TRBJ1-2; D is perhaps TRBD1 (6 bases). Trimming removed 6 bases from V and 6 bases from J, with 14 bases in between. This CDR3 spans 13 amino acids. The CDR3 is CASSWDIADGYTF. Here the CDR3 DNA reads TGTGCCAGCAGCTGGGACATTGCTGATGGCTACACCTTC.

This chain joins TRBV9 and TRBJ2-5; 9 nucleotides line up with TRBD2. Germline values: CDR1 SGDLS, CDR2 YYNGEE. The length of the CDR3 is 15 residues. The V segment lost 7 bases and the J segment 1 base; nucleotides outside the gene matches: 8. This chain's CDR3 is CASGRGGGAQETQYF. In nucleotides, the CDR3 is TGTGCCAGCGGTAGAGGCGGGGGGGCCCAAGAGACCCAGTACTTC. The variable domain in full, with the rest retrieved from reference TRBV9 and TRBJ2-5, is DSGVTQTPKHLITATGQRVTLRCSPRSGDLSVYWYQQSLDQGLQFLIQYYNGEERAKGNILERFSAQQFPDLHSELNLSSLELGDSALYFCASGRGGGAQETQYFGPGTRLLVL.

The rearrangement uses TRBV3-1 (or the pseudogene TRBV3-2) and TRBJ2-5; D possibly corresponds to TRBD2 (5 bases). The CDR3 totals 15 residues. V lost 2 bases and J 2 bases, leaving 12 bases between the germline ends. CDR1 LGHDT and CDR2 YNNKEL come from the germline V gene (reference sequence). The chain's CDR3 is CASSQWKGAQETQYF. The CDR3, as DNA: TGTGCCAGCAGCCAATGGAAGGGAGCACAAGAGACCCAGTACTTC.

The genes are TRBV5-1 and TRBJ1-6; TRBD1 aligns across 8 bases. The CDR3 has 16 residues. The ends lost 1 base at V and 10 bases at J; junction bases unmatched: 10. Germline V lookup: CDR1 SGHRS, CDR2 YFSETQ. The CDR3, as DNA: TGCGCCAGCAGCTTGAATTTGGGTCAGGGGGCCTCACCCCTCCACTTT. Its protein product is CASSLNLGQGASPLHF.

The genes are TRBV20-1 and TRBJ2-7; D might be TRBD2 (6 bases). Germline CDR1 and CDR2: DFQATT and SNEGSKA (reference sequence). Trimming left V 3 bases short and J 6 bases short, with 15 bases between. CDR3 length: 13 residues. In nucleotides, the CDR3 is TGCAGTGCTAGTCTAGGGGTCGGGAGCGAGCAGTACTTC. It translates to CSASLGVGSEQYF.

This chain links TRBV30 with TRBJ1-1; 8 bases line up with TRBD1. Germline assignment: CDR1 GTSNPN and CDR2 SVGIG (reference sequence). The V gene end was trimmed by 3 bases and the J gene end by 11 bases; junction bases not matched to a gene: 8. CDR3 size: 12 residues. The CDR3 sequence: CAWRERQGRAFF. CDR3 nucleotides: TGTGCCTGGAGGGAGAGACAGGGGAGGGCTTTCTTT.

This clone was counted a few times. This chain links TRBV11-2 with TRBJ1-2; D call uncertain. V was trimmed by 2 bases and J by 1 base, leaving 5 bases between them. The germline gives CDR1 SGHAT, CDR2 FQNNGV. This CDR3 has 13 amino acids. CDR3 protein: CASSLRSNYGYTF. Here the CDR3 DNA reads TGTGCCAGCAGCTTAAGGAGTAACTATGGCTACACCTTC.

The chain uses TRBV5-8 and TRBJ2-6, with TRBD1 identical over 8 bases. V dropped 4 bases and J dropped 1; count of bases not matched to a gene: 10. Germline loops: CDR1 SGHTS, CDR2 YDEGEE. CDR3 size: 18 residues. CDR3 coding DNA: TGTGCCAGCAGCCCTGACAGGGGATCCCCTTCTGGGGCCAACGTCCTGACTTTC. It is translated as CASSPDRGSPSGANVLTF.

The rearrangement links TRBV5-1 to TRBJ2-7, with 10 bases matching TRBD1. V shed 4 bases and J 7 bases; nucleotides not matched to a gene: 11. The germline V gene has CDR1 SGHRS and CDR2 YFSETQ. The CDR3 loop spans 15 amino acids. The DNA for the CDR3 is TGCGCCAGCAGCCAGGGGGGACAGGGGTATTGGGAGCAGTACTTC. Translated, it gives CASSQGGQGYWEQYF. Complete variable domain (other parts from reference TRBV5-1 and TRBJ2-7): KAGVTQTPRYLIKTRGQQVTLSCSPISGHRSVSWYQQTPGQGLQFLFEYFSETQRNKGNFPGRFSGRQFSNSRSEMNVSTLELGDSALYLCASSQGGQGYWEQYFGPGTRLTVT.

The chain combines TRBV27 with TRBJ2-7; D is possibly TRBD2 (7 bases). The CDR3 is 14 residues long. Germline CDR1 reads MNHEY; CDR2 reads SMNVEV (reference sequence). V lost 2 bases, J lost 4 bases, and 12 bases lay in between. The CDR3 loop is CASSLKRGQYEQYF. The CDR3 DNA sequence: TGTGCCAGCAGTTTAAAGCGGGGACAATACGAGCAGTACTTC.

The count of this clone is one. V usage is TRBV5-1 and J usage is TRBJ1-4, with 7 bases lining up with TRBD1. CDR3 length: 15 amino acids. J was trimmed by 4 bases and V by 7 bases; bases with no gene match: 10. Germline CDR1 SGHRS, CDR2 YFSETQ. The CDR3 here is CASRMTGKFNEKLFF. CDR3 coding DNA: TGCGCCAGCCGAATGACAGGGAAGTTTAATGAAAAACTGTTTTTT.

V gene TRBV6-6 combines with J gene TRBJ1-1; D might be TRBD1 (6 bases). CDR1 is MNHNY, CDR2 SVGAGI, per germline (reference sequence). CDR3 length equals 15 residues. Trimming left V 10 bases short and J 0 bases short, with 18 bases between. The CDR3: CATRRPGALNTEAFF. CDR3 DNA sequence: TGTGCCACCCGACGGCCAGGGGCCTTGAACACTGAAGCTTTCTTT.